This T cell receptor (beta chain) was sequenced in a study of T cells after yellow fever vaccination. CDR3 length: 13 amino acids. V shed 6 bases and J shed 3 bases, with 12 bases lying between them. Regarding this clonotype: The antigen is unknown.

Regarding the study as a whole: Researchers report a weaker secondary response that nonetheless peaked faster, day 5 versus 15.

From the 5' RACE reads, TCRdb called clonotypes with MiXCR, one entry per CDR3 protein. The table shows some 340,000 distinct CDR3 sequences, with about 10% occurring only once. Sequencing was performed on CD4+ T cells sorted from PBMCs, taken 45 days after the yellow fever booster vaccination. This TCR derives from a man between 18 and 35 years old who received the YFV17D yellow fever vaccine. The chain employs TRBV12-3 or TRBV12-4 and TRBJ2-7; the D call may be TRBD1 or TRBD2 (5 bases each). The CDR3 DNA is TGTGCCAGCAGCCCGGGACGGATCTACGAGCAGTACGTC. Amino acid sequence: CASSPGRIYEQYV.